This passage covers 26 T cell receptor beta chains from one sample sequenced in a study of T cells in Graves' hyperthyroidism and ophthalmopathy. TCR beta CDR3 region amplification was performed from RNA transcripts. HTBI primers drove first-round RT-PCR of the TCR CDR3. Each CDR3 protein gets one entry after TCRdb re-called the multiplex PCR reads with MiXCR. The sample holds 85,000 to 110,000 distinct CDR3 sequences, about 45% seen once. The sequenced sample was blood. Every receptor here comes from a man between 40 and 49 years old with Graves' hyperthyroidism.

This clonotype occurred many times. The V gene is TRBV6-1, the J gene TRBJ2-3; D might be TRBD2 (6 bases). V lost 4 bases and J lost 2, with 13 bases in between. Germline V gene lookup returns CDR1 MNHNS and CDR2 SASEGT. The CDR3 consists of 15 residues. CDR3 in amino acids: CASSVSSGSTDTQYF. In DNA, the CDR3 is TGTGCCAGCAGTGTGAGTAGCGGATCCACAGATACGCAGTATTTT.

The V gene is TRBV20-1, the J gene TRBJ1-5, with 8 bases matching TRBD1. CDR1 DFQATT and CDR2 SNEGSKA come from the germline V gene (reference sequence). The CDR3 extends over 14 amino acids. V dropped 6 bases and J dropped 0; count of bases not matched to a gene: 4. In nucleotides, the CDR3 is TGCAGTGCGCCTGACAGGGGTAGCAATCAGCCCCAGCATTTT. Its protein product is CSAPDRGSNQPQHF.

There are many counts of this clonotype. The V call is TRBV7-9, the J call TRBJ1-2; tentative D call: TRBD1 (5 bases). V lost 5 bases, J lost 8 bases, and 18 bases lay in between. The CDR3 totals 14 residues. CDR1 SEHNR and CDR2 FQNEAQ come from the germline V gene (reference sequence). The CDR3, as DNA: TGTGCCAGCAGCCCCATCCAGGGCCGTAGGGGCTACACCTTC. It yields the protein CASSPIQGRRGYTF.

This rearrangement joins TRBV7-2 to TRBJ2-3; TRBD1 agrees at 7 bases. Germline loops: CDR1 SGHTA, CDR2 FQGNSA. J gave up 7 bases and V 4 bases, and 14 bases lay outside the gene matches. The length of the CDR3 is 16 residues. The CDR3 region has the DNA TGTGCCAGCAGCTCCGCGGACAAGGGGGCCGGTTATACGCAGTATTTT. It codes for CASSSADKGAGYTQYF.

Regarding this clonotype: The missing conserved phenylalanine or tryptophan at the end of this CDR3 makes a read error likely. The chain employs TRBV19 and TRBJ2-3, with 10 bases fitting TRBD2. The germline V gene encodes CDR1 LNHDA and CDR2 SQIVND (reference sequence). The CDR3 totals 19 residues. The ends lost 3 bases at V and 0 bases at J; junction bases unmatched: 12. CDR3 nucleotides: TGTGCCAGTAGTATTGGTCGGAGCGGGGGGGTGTTGAGCACAGATACGCAGTATTCT. Encoded protein: CASSIGRSGGVLSTDTQYS.

V usage is TRBV9 and J usage is TRBJ1-1; possibly TRBD1 for D (6 bases). V gave up 7 bases and J gave up 4 bases, with 20 bases separating them. Germline assignment: CDR1 SGDLS and CDR2 YYNGEE. The CDR3 runs 15 residues. CDR3 protein: CASGEGPRGGTEAFF. As DNA, the CDR3 is TGTGCCAGCGGAGAGGGCCCCAGGGGAGGCACTGAAGCTTTCTTT.

The genes are TRBV7-9 and TRBJ1-1, with 7 bases matching TRBD1. This CDR3 contains 16 residues. V lost 1 base and J lost 0; bases outside the gene matches: 5. Germline V gene sequence: CDR1 SEHNR, CDR2 FQNEAQ (reference sequence). The CDR3 here is CASSLEWGQLNTEAFF. The DNA of the CDR3 is TGTGCCAGCAGCTTAGAGTGGGGACAGCTGAACACTGAAGCTTTCTTT.

This clonotype was detected ten times or more. The chain links TRBV7-2 to TRBJ2-2; D is unclear. Deletions cut 3 bases from V and 7 bases from J, with 18 bases between. CDR3 length: 16 amino acids. Germline V gives CDR1 SGHTA, CDR2 FQGNSA. The CDR3 sequence: CASSFSVGGVVGELFF. In nucleotides, the CDR3 is TGTGCCAGCAGCTTTAGTGTTGGTGGGGTTGTCGGGGAGCTGTTTTTT.

In this sample, this clonotype turned up many times. The J gene is TRBJ2-1, the V gene TRBV7-9; D call uncertain. Trimming took off 4 bases at V and 7 bases at J, with 5 bases between the two ends. CDR1 and CDR2 (germline): SEHNR, FQNEAQ (reference sequence). The CDR3 sequence is 11 residues long. CDR3 sequence: CASSSRNEQFF. Here the CDR3 DNA reads TGTGCCAGCAGCTCACGTAATGAGCAGTTCTTC.

As to this clonotype: The junction differs from germline at one of its ends, possibly a read error. The chain joins TRBV20-1 to TRBJ2-5; D unclear. This CDR3 has 12 amino acids. The germline V gene has CDR1 DFQATT and CDR2 SNEGSKA (reference sequence). This CDR3 reads CSAGETQETQCF. The CDR3 coding sequence is TGCAGTGCTGGCGAGACTCAAGAGACCCAGTGCTTC.

This clonotype was observed many times. V is TRBV5-1 and J is TRBJ2-3, with TRBD2 matching over 8 bases. The CDR3 extends over 16 amino acids. The V and J ends lost 1 base and 0 bases, in that order; junction bases with no gene match: 4. Per the germline V gene, CDR1 is SGHRS and CDR2 is YFSETQ. CDR3 sequence reads: CASSLSASGSTDTQYF. Here the CDR3 DNA reads TGCGCCAGCAGCTTGTCGGCTAGCGGGAGCACAGATACGCAGTATTTT.

This clonotype was detected ten times or more. V gene TRBV9 combines with J gene TRBJ2-7; 10 bases align to TRBD2. Germline assignment: CDR1 SGDLS and CDR2 YYNGEE. V gave up 3 bases and J gave up 2 bases; unmatched junction bases: 5. CDR3 size: 15 residues. The CDR3 DNA is TGTGCCAGCAGCGCCTTAGCGGGAGGCACCTACGAGCAGTACTTC. Translating gives CASSALAGGTYEQYF.

The chain carries TRBV10-1 and TRBJ2-7; D call uncertain. The CDR3 loop spans 13 amino acids. Germline V gene lookup returns CDR1 WNHNN and CDR2 SYGVQD (reference sequence). CDR3 amino acids: CASIRRRAYKQYV. Here the CDR3 DNA reads TGCGCCAGCATTAGGAGACGGGCCTACAAGCAGTACGTC.

This chain joins TRBV15 and TRBJ1-2; possibly TRBD1 for D (5 bases). The V gene's germline CDR1 is LNHNV and CDR2 YYDKDF (reference sequence). Trimming cost V 3 bases and J 0 bases, with 11 bases left between them. The CDR3 spans 15 residues. CDR3 DNA sequence: TGTGCCACCAGCAGGGGGGAGAGAGCTAACTATGGCTACACCTTC. Translating it yields CATSRGERANYGYTF.

The chain recombines TRBV9 with TRBJ2-2; D is unresolved. Looked up from germline, CDR1 is SGDLS and CDR2 is YYNGEE. Trimming left V 0 bases short and J 8 bases short, with 8 bases between. The CDR3 extends over 13 amino acids. CDR3 bases: TGTGCCAGCAGCGTAGCCCGAAGTGGGGAGCTGTTTTTT. It is translated as CASSVARSGELFF.

This sequence joins TRBV12-3 or TRBV12-4 and TRBJ2-1; 8 nucleotides match TRBD2. V shed 3 bases, J shed 8 bases, and the junction held 6 bases outside the gene matches. CDR3 length equals 14 residues. This chain's CDR3 is CASSFAGGFDEQFF. The DNA of the CDR3 is TGTGCCAGCAGTTTCGCGGGAGGTTTCGATGAGCAGTTCTTC.

This chain joins TRBV27 and TRBJ2-3; weak D call: TRBD1 (6 bases). Germline CDR1 reads MNHEY; CDR2 reads SMNVEV (reference sequence). This CDR3 spans 15 amino acids. Trimming removed 6 bases from V and 1 base from J, with 14 bases in between. The CDR3 DNA reads TGTGCCAGCAGGAGGGGTGAGGGGGGCACAGATACGCAGTATTTT. Protein sequence: CASRRGEGGTDTQYF.

The table lists this clonotype with many counts. V and J are TRBV25-1 and TRBJ2-3; tentatively, D is TRBD1 (5 bases). The CDR3 is 14 amino acids. Per the germline V gene, CDR1 is MGHDK and CDR2 is SYGVNS. Trimming took 4 bases from V and 6 from J, leaving 14 bases between them. The CDR3 DNA follows: TGTGCCAGCAGTGGGCCCCCAGGGCCGGATACGCAGTATTTT. Protein product: CASSGPPGPDTQYF. The full variable domain, completed using reference TRBV25-1 and TRBJ2-3, is EADIYQTPRYLVIGTGKKITLECSQTMGHDKMYWYQQDPGMELHLIHYSYGVNSTEKGDLSSESTVSRIRTEHFPLTLESARPSHTSQYLCASSGPPGPDTQYFGPGTRLTVL.

The rearrangement links TRBV3-1 to TRBJ2-2, with TRBD2 matching 7 bases. V lost 4 bases and J lost 6; bases outside the gene matches: 8. The CDR3 runs 15 residues. Germline values: CDR1 LGHDT, CDR2 YNNKEL (reference sequence). In DNA form, the CDR3 reads TGTGCCAGCAGCCTACTCGGACTAGTTGCCGGGGAGCTGTTTTTT. Translated, it gives CASSLLGLVAGELFF.

This clonotype occurred many times. The genes are TRBV4-2 and TRBJ2-7, with unresolved D. V was trimmed by 2 bases and J by 3 bases, leaving 11 bases between them. Per the germline V gene, CDR1 is LGHNA and CDR2 is YNFKEQ. CDR3 length: 14 residues. In DNA form, the CDR3 reads TGTGCCAGCAGCCAAAGCCTTCCCCTCTACGAGCAGTACTTC. It yields the protein CASSQSLPLYEQYF.

This clonotype showed up many times. The chain employs TRBV7-9 and TRBJ2-5; D unresolved. From germline, CDR1 is SEHNR and CDR2 FQNEAQ (reference sequence). This CDR3 region has 12 residues. V was pared by 2 bases and J by 4 bases, with 5 bases between. The CDR3 loop reads CASSLKGETQYF. As DNA, the CDR3 is TGTGCCAGCAGCTTAAAGGGAGAGACCCAGTACTTC.

This clonotype was detected ten times or more. This chain uses TRBV19 with TRBJ1-5; D is uncertain. Germline lookup yields CDR1 LNHDA and CDR2 SQIVND (reference sequence). V lost 5 bases and J lost 6, with 14 bases in between. CDR3 length equals 14 residues. CDR3 sequence: CASSYSSSRQPQHF. For the CDR3, the DNA is TGTGCCAGTAGTTATTCATCCAGCCGTCAGCCCCAGCATTTT.

In the case of this clonotype: A read error is possible here, since a much larger clone lies one base away. CDR3 protein: CAISRMAGAVEQFF. CDR3 nucleotides: TGTGCCATCAGTCGAATGGCGGGGGCAGTAGAGCAGTTCTTC. The rearrangement joins TRBV10-3 to TRBJ2-1; maybe TRBD2 (7 bases). The CDR3 consists of 14 residues. Trimming pared 5 bases from V and 10 bases from J, leaving 18 bases between. Germline V lookup: CDR1 ENHRY, CDR2 SYGVKD.

This clonotype was counted many times. The CDR3: CASTTERNSPLHF. The DNA of the CDR3 is TGTGCCAGCACCACCGAAAGGAATTCACCCCTCCACTTT. The chain links TRBV12-3 or TRBV12-4 to TRBJ1-6; D unresolved. The CDR3 consists of 13 residues. The V gene lost 7 bases and the J gene lost 7 bases, with 11 bases spanning the gap.

Remarks on this clonotype: A much more abundant neighbour one base away suggests this may be a read error. It is likely a read error, because the conserved phenylalanine at the end of the CDR3 is missing. V usage is TRBV6-5 and J usage is TRBJ1-1; no clear D. Trimming removed 0 bases from V and 3 bases from J, with 5 bases in between. This CDR3 comprises 13 residues. Germline V lookup: CDR1 MNHEY, CDR2 SVGAGI. The CDR3 sequence: CASSYSGYTEAFL. The CDR3 bases are TGTGCCAGCAGTTACTCAGGTTACACTGAAGCTTTCTTG.

This clonotype was detected ten times or more. V gene TRBV9 combines with J gene TRBJ2-7, with D unclear. This CDR3 spans 14 amino acids. The germline CDR1 and CDR2 sequences are SGDLS and YYNGEE. V dropped 2 bases and J dropped 1 base, with 10 bases sitting between them. As DNA, the CDR3 is TGTGCCAGCAGCGTGGCTGTAGGGTCCTACGAGCAGTACTTC. This encodes CASSVAVGSYEQYF.